Listed below are T cell receptor beta chains from one sample, sequenced in a study of shared clonotypes between healthy human individuals. Clones were read by immunoSEQ multiplex PCR, and TCRdb kept only the in-frame ones, dropping some. The sample consists of hundreds of thousands of clones, 75% to 85% of them appearing once. Sequenced material: PBMCs. The receptors originated from a woman between 40 and 50 years old in good health. Some clones in this sample may be carry-over from other donors' samples. The CDR3 runs from the conserved cysteine through the conserved F or W. The D gene is left open where the match is weak. The size of a clone is reported for some rows only, either as once, few or many, or as a class for expanded clones.

DNA | CDR3 | size | D | J | V
TGTGCCAGCAGCTTTGGGTCGTCCTACGAGCAGTACTTC | CASSFGSSYEQYF | few | - | TRBJ2-7 | TRBV7-7
TGCGCCAGCAGCGAGGGCCCGAATTCACCCCTCCACTTT | CASSEGPNSPLHF | - | - | TRBJ1-6 | TRBV5-1
TGCGCCAGCGGAACAGGTGCCCGCTCTGGGGCCAACGTCCTGACTTTC | CASGTGARSGANVLTF | - | - | TRBJ2-6 | TRBV5-1
TGTGCCAGCAGCCGGGGGGGTTCCCAAGAGACCCAGTACTTC | CASSRGGSQETQYF | - | TRBD2 | TRBJ2-5 | TRBV11-1
TGTGCCAGCAGCCAGGATGGAGGGTTTCTTAATGAAAAACTGTTTTTT | CASSQDGGFLNEKLFF | - | - | TRBJ1-4 | TRBV4-2
TGTGCCAGTAGTACCCGGGACTACTACACAGATACGCAGTATTTT | CASSTRDYYTDTQYF | - | TRBD2 | TRBJ2-3 | TRBV19
TGTGCCAGCAGCTTAACCGGGACGTCCCTCTATGGCTACACCTTC | CASSLTGTSLYGYTF | many | - | TRBJ1-2 | TRBV7-3
TGCGCCAGCAGCCAAGATAGGGTCCGGGACAGGACGTCGGGCGAGCAGTACTTC | CASSQDRVRDRTSGEQYF | - | TRBD1 | TRBJ2-7 | TRBV4-3
TGTGCCAGCTCCGGCGGACTGAGCTCCTACGAGCAGTACTTC | CASSGGLSSYEQYF | - | - | TRBJ2-7 | TRBV18
TGTGCCTGGAGTGTATTCACCGGGACCCCTTTTTCACCCCTCCACTTT | CAWSVFTGTPFSPLHF | - | - | TRBJ1-6 | TRBV30
TGTGCCAGCAGCCCCGACTGGCTTAGCTACGAGCAGTACTTC | CASSPDWLSYEQYF | - | - | TRBJ2-7 | TRBV7-6
TGTGCCAGCAGCTACAGATCCTACAATGAGCAGTTCTTC | CASSYRSYNEQFF | few | - | TRBJ2-1 | TRBV7-3
TGTGCCAGCAGCGCGAGATTAGTAAAGGGGGAGTTACATTTT | CASSARLVKGELHF | medium-sized | - | TRBJ1-3 | TRBV7-8
TGTGCCAGCAGCCCAGACAGGGGCTCCTACAATGAGCAGTTCTTC | CASSPDRGSYNEQFF | few | TRBD1 | TRBJ2-1 | TRBV9
TGTGCCAGCAGTGGGGCGAAGGGGTACGAGCAGTACTTC | CASSGAKGYEQYF | - | - | TRBJ2-7 | TRBV2
TGTGCCAGCAGCGTAGGAAGGACTAGCGGGACCTACCCACTCCAAGAGACCCAGTACTTC | CASSVGRTSGTYPLQETQYF | - | TRBD2 | TRBJ2-5 | TRBV9
TGTGCCAGCAGCTCCGGACTAGCGGTTTGGGAGGAGACCCAGTACTTC | CASSSGLAVWEETQYF | - | TRBD2 | TRBJ2-5 | TRBV7-9
TGTGCCAGTAGTATGAGGAGCGGGGAATCCTACGAGCAGTACTTC | CASSMRSGESYEQYF | - | TRBD2 | TRBJ2-7 | TRBV19
TGTGCCAGTAAGAATGCGGACAGCCATTCCAATGAGCAGTTCTTC | CASKNADSHSNEQFF | - | - | TRBJ2-1 | TRBV19
TGTGCCAGCAGTTTATTCAGGACAGGGGTAACCGAAGAGACCCAGTACTTC | CASSLFRTGVTEETQYF | few | TRBD1 | TRBJ2-5 | TRBV27
TGTGCCAGCAGTATAAAACGGGACGGCTACGAGCAGTACTTC | CASSIKRDGYEQYF | - | - | TRBJ2-7 | TRBV28
TGTGCCAGCAGTCTCTCTGAATGGGCAGGGGAAAAACTGTTTTTT | CASSLSEWAGEKLFF | - | - | TRBJ1-4 | TRBV6-1
TGTGCCAGCAGTTCCGGCCGGGACAGGGGATCCGGCTACACCTTC | CASSSGRDRGSGYTF | few | TRBD1 | TRBJ1-2 | TRBV7-2
TGTGCCAGTAGTATAGGGAACAATAACTATGGCTACACCTTC | CASSIGNNNYGYTF | - | - | TRBJ1-2 | TRBV19
TGTGCCAGCAGTTTCCAGGGGCAAGGCGGGGAGCTGTTTTTT | CASSFQGQGGELFF | - | - | TRBJ2-2 | TRBV2